This TCR beta chain is drawn from a study of blood T cell repertoires in COVID-19. In the authors' workflow: Counts of nucleated cells, estimated from reference gene primer amplification, were obtained. Repertoires were generated with immunoSEQ multiplex PCR, while TCRdb's copy carries only in-frame clones and drops some. V, J and clone size are those of that table, while D and trimming were read from the DNA. The data show about 160,000 clones, around 83% seen once. The source of this sequence is a woman in her forties or fifties with COVID-19, enrolled during active disease. The sample taken for sequencing was peripheral blood.

In DNA, the CDR3 is TGTGCCAGCAGTGGAGCGGGACTAGCGGGGGGCTATAGCACAGATACGCAGTATTTT. Protein sequence: CASSGAGLAGGYSTDTQYF. J is TRBJ2-3 and V is TRBV28; TRBD2 aligns across 15 bases. Germline CDR1 reads MDHEN; CDR2 reads SYDVKM. J lost 0 bases, V lost 5 bases, and 9 bases had no gene match. The CDR3 totals 19 residues. Supplemented by reference TRBV28 and TRBJ2-3, the full variable domain reads DVKVTQSSRYLVKRTGEKVFLECVQDMDHENMFWYRQDPGLGLRLIYFSYDVKMKEKGDIPEGYSVSREKKERFSLILESASTNQTSMYLCASSGAGLAGGYSTDTQYFGPGTRLTVL.